This T cell receptor (beta chain) was captured by sequencing in a study of blood T cells in healthy people across ages. For the second PCR, which ran for about 7 to 11 cycles, a sample-barcoded 5' primer and a J-beta primer mix were used. TCRdb itself ran the 5' RACE reads through MiXCR, one entry per CDR3 protein. The top ten clones hold around 53% of a sample with a few hundred thousand distinct CDR3 sequences, roughly half of them seen once. The J segment lost 4 bases and the V segment lost 3 bases, leaving 6 bases of the junction unmatched. CDR1 is SQVTM and CDR2 is ANQGSEA in the germline V gene. CDR3 length equals 14 residues. This clonotype was seen a few times.

The rearrangement uses TRBV29-1 and TRBJ2-7, with 10 bases that match TRBD1. This clonotype originated in a man between 60 and 75 years old in good health. The specimen sequenced was blood. The CDR3 here is CSVDATGGGYEQYF. CDR3 DNA sequence: TGCAGCGTTGACGCGACAGGGGGCGGGTACGAGCAGTACTTC.